These 16 T cell receptor beta chains were all obtained from the same sample, sequenced in a study of blood T cell repertoires in COVID-19. The assay was immunoSEQ multiplex PCR, and TCRdb's table has in-frame clones only and misses some. The sample lists under 300,000 clones, 80% to 90% occurring once. Sequences were obtained from peripheral blood. These receptors originate from a woman in her 70s with acute or convalescent COVID-19.

The rearrangement uses TRBV2 and TRBJ2-1; 9 bases agree with TRBD1. V lost 6 bases and J lost 6; bases outside the gene matches: 6. This CDR3 comprises 14 residues. Germline V gene lookup returns CDR1 SNHLY and CDR2 FYNNEI. The CDR3 reads CASRRTTGGNEQFF. The CDR3 DNA follows: TGTGCCAGCAGGAGAACGACAGGGGGCAATGAGCAGTTCTTC.

The chain combines TRBV11-2 with TRBJ1-2, with a weak D call TRBD1 (5 bases). CDR1 and CDR2 from the germline V gene are SGHAT and FQNNGV. Between the trimmed V and J ends, which lost 2 bases and 5 bases, there was a span of 9 bases. The CDR3 is 13 amino acids. The CDR3 nucleotides are TGTGCCAGCAGCTTATTACGACAGTATGGCTACACCTTC. Protein: CASSLLRQYGYTF.

The V gene is TRBV27, the J gene TRBJ1-6; D unresolved. Germline V gene sequence: CDR1 MNHEY, CDR2 SMNVEV (reference sequence). This CDR3 has 16 amino acids. Trimming took off 2 bases at V and 6 bases at J, with 14 bases between the two ends. The chain's CDR3 is CASSLGSGSSNSPLHF. The CDR3, as DNA: TGTGCCAGCAGTTTAGGATCGGGGTCATCTAATTCACCCCTCCACTTT.

The chain employs TRBV5-1 and TRBJ1-5, with a possible D match to TRBD1 (5 bases). The germline V gene encodes CDR1 SGHRS and CDR2 YFSETQ. The CDR3 spans 13 residues. V was shortened by 3 bases and J by 9 bases, with 13 bases between the two germline ends. The CDR3 spells CASSWRRGTPQHF. The CDR3 DNA sequence: TGCGCCAGCAGCTGGAGGAGGGGCACGCCCCAGCATTTT.

The chain couples TRBV12-3 or TRBV12-4 to TRBJ1-2; D not resolved. The CDR3 has 13 amino acids. Trimming removed 3 bases from V and 6 bases from J, with 11 bases in between. CDR3 DNA: TGTGCCAGCAGTTTCAGGCGGACTGATGGCTACACCTTC. Translated: CASSFRRTDGYTF.

This clone was detected once. This sequence joins TRBV7-8 and TRBJ2-1; the match to TRBD2 covers 11 bases. Germline values: CDR1 SGHVS, CDR2 FQNEAQ. The V and J ends lost 6 bases and 8 bases, in that order; junction bases with no gene match: 24. The CDR3 is 20 amino acids. CDR3 in DNA: TGTGCCAGCAGTACACCCCCTCCCACTAGCGGGAGCTACCATGAAGATGAGCAGTTCTTC. Its translation is CASSTPPPTSGSYHEDEQFF.

The CDR3 DNA reads as TGTGCCAGCTCCCTCACCGAACAAAACTATGGCTACACCTTC. Translated, it gives CASSLTEQNYGYTF. The chain links TRBV18 to TRBJ1-2; D not certain. V lost 6 bases and J lost 2, with 13 bases in between. This CDR3 has 14 amino acids. Per the germline V gene, CDR1 is KGHSH and CDR2 is LQKENI. Full variable domain (outside the CDR3, taken from reference TRBV18 and TRBJ1-2): NAGVMQNPRHLVRRRGQEARLRCSPMKGHSHVYWYRQLPEEGLKFMVYLQKENIIDESGMPKERFSAEFPKEGPSILRIQQVVRGDSAAYFCASSLTEQNYGYTFGSGTRLTVV.

The chain is built from TRBV7-8 and TRBJ1-5, with unresolved D. CDR1 is SGHVS, CDR2 FQNEAQ, per germline. V lost 1 base and J lost 2, with 3 bases in between. The CDR3 contains 13 residues. The CDR3 loop reads CASSLERNQPQHF. CDR3 in DNA: TGTGCCAGCAGCTTAGAGCGCAATCAGCCCCAGCATTTT.

CDR3 in amino acids: CAASQRGGAGYTF. CDR3 DNA sequence: TGTGCCGCGTCCCAGAGGGGGGGGGCTGGCTACACCTTC. The rearrangement joins TRBV3-1 (or the pseudogene TRBV3-2) to TRBJ1-2, with D possibly matching TRBD1 (6 bases). Germline V lookup: CDR1 LGHDT, CDR2 YNNKEL (reference sequence). Trimming removed 11 bases at V and 7 bases at J, with 20 bases between. The CDR3 has 13 residues.

The chain uses TRBV6-1 and TRBJ1-1; D is ambiguous. This CDR3 has 17 amino acids. Germline CDR1 MNHNS, CDR2 SASEGT. Trimming removed 2 bases from V and 2 bases from J, with 18 bases in between. In DNA form, the CDR3 reads TGTGCCAGCAGTGAAAGGTGGAGGGAGACGGGTAACACTGAAGCTTTCTTT. Amino acids: CASSERWRETGNTEAFF.

The DNA of the CDR3 is TGTGCCAGCTCACCCATTTACCGACAGGGGCGGAGAGATACGCAGTATTTT. Protein: CASSPIYRQGRRDTQYF. This chain joins TRBV18 and TRBJ2-3; 8 bases are shared with TRBD1. The V segment lost 3 bases and the J segment 5 bases; nucleotides outside the gene matches: 13. Germline V gene sequence: CDR1 KGHSH, CDR2 LQKENI. The CDR3 extends over 17 amino acids.

This chain joins TRBV30 and TRBJ2-3, with 8 bases fitting TRBD2. The CDR3 sequence is 13 residues long. Germline V gives CDR1 GTSNPN, CDR2 SVGIG (reference sequence). The J segment lost 6 bases and the V segment lost 3 bases, leaving 5 bases of the junction unmatched. For the CDR3, the DNA is TGTGCCTGGAGGAGGGGCGGGAGGGATACGCAGTATTTT. Translated: CAWRRGGRDTQYF.

The rearrangement joins TRBV2 to TRBJ1-2; D unclear. Trimming took 5 bases from V and 8 from J, leaving 15 bases between them. This CDR3 contains 13 residues. The V gene's germline CDR1 is SNHLY and CDR2 FYNNEI. The CDR3 loop is CASSNTRGSGYTF. CDR3 bases: TGTGCCAGCAGTAACACACGCGGGAGCGGCTACACCTTC.

The chain has TRBV20-1 and TRBJ2-7, with 8 bases fitting TRBD2. Germline V gene sequence: CDR1 DFQATT, CDR2 SNEGSKA (reference sequence). V was clipped by 3 bases and J by 1 base; unmatched bases: 11. The CDR3 runs to 16 residues. CDR3 protein: CSASSGAGLASYEQYF. DNA for the CDR3: TGCAGTGCTAGTTCCGGAGCCGGACTAGCTTCCTACGAGCAGTACTTC.

This chain joins TRBV19 and TRBJ2-2; D is perhaps TRBD1 (5 bases). The germline CDR1 and CDR2 sequences are LNHDA and SQIVND (reference sequence). CDR3 length equals 14 residues. Trimming cost V 0 bases and J 4 bases, with 6 bases left between them. The CDR3 loop reads CASSIDDSTGELFF. CDR3 DNA sequence: TGTGCCAGTAGTATAGATGACAGCACCGGGGAGCTGTTTTTT.

The chain joins TRBV2 to TRBJ1-2, with unresolved D. CDR1 is SNHLY, CDR2 FYNNEI, per germline. V was pared by 6 bases and J by 1 base, with 9 bases between. The CDR3 loop spans 13 amino acids. CDR3 sequence reads: CASSDFNNYGYTF. Written as DNA, the CDR3 is TGTGCCAGCAGCGACTTTAATAACTATGGCTACACCTTC.